A selection of T cell receptor beta chains follows, all from one sample in a study of cytomegalovirus exposure and HLA in healthy donors. Generated by immunoSEQ multiplex PCR, the TCRdb table keeps only in-frame clones and is missing some. The sample consists of more than 35,000 clones, roughly three quarters of them appearing once. Sequencing input: PBMCs. The receptors come from a man aged 40-55 years in good health and CMV-seronegative. The CDR3 runs from the conserved cysteine through the conserved F or W. Each record gives: clone size, J gene, V gene, D gene, CDR3 DNA, CDR3 protein. The D gene is left open where the match is weak. Clone size is stated in some rows and not others, as once, few, many or a class when expanded.

. | TRBJ1-6 | TRBV9 | . | TGTGCCAGCAGCGTAGACAGGGATCGATCACCCCTCCACTTT | CASSVDRDRSPLHF
. | TRBJ1-2 | TRBV10-3 | TRBD1 | TGTGCCATCAGTGAGGACAGGGATGGGGCTGGCTACACCTTC | CAISEDRDGAGYTF
few | TRBJ2-1 | TRBV6-1 | TRBD1 | TGTGCCAGCAGTGAATGGGAGGGGACAGGGGTCTACAATGAGCAGTTCTTC | CASSEWEGTGVYNEQFF
few | TRBJ2-5 | TRBV7-2 | TRBD2 | TGTGCCAGCAGCCAAGTAGCGGGGGCCAGAGAGACCCAGTACTTC | CASSQVAGARETQYF
. | TRBJ1-1 | TRBV30 | . | TGTGCCTTGGAGAACAGGGTATACGCTTTCTTT | CALENRVYAFF
. | TRBJ1-2 | TRBV28 | . | TGTGCCAGCCTGGGGGGGGGCTATGGCTACACCTTC | CASLGGGYGYTF
. | TRBJ2-1 | TRBV5-8 | TRBD1 | TGTGCCAGCAGCGTGGGACAGAGCTCCTACAATGAGCAGTTCTTC | CASSVGQSSYNEQFF
. | TRBJ2-7 | TRBV7-6 | . | TGTGCCAGCAGCGCTACATCAGGGCCCAGGCGGGACTACGAGCAGTACTTC | CASSATSGPRRDYEQYF
. | TRBJ2-1 | TRBV7-2 | TRBD1 | TGTGCCAGCAGCGCTGACAGGGGAGGCTACAATGAGCAGTTCTTC | CASSADRGGYNEQFF
. | TRBJ2-5 | TRBV7-2 | . | TGTGCCAGCACCCACCTACTAGGGGAGACCCAGTACTTC | CASTHLLGETQYF
. | TRBJ2-7 | TRBV5-6 | . | TGTGCCAGCAGCTTGCGTATCTACGAGCAGTACTTC | CASSLRIYEQYF
. | TRBJ2-6 | TRBV6-1 | TRBD2 | TGTGCCAGCAGTAGCGGGGGAACTGGGGCCAACGTCCTGACTTTC | CASSSGGTGANVLTF
. | TRBJ2-7 | TRBV14 | . | TGTGCCAGCAGCCCCGCTTCCTACTACGAGCAGTACTTC | CASSPASYYEQYF